The 19 T cell receptor beta chains listed next were all sequenced from one sample in a study of blood T cell repertoires in COVID-19. Measured with immunoSEQ multiplex PCR; TCRdb has only the in-frame clones, and not every one. Among fewer than 200,000 clones, 84% were seen once, and the ten largest hold approximately 7.7%. What was sequenced was peripheral blood. These receptors all stem from a man in his forties or fifties who had recovered from COVID-19.

The V and J genes are TRBV9 and TRBJ2-3, with 9 bases that match TRBD2. Germline V gene lookup returns CDR1 SGDLS and CDR2 YYNGEE. CDR3 length: 16 amino acids. V lost 4 bases, J lost 5 bases, and 11 bases stayed unmatched. The CDR3 DNA reads TGTGCCAGCAGCACCCTGGCGGGGGGGCCATTAGATACGCAGTATTTT. Its translation: CASSTLAGGPLDTQYF. Full variable domain (outside the CDR3, taken from reference TRBV9 and TRBJ2-3): DSGVTQTPKHLITATGQRVTLRCSPRSGDLSVYWYQQSLDQGLQFLIQYYNGEERAKGNILERFSAQQFPDLHSELNLSSLELGDSALYFCASSTLAGGPLDTQYFGPGTRLTVL.

The chain recombines TRBV28 with TRBJ2-2, with 14 bases matching TRBD2. CDR3 length: 16 amino acids. In germline, CDR1 is MDHEN, CDR2 SYDVKM. J gave up 7 bases and V 5 bases, and 6 bases lay outside the gene matches. Here the CDR3 reads CASSPGLAGGVGELFF. CDR3 coding DNA: TGTGCCAGCAGTCCTGGACTAGCGGGAGGTGTCGGGGAGCTGTTTTTT.

The chain has TRBV6-2 or TRBV6-3 and TRBJ1-1; D is undetermined. The CDR3 loop spans 14 amino acids. The germline gives CDR1 MNHEY, CDR2 SVGEGT. With 2 bases removed from V and 0 bases from J, the gap between germline ends came to 7 bases. The CDR3 sequence: CASSYTFMNTEAFF. For the CDR3, the DNA is TGTGCCAGCAGTTACACATTCATGAACACTGAAGCTTTCTTT.

The chain combines TRBV7-6 with TRBJ2-5, with TRBD1 matching over 7 bases. V dropped 4 bases and J dropped 5; count of bases not matched to a gene: 10. Germline V gene data show CDR1 as SGHVS and CDR2 as FNYEAQ. The CDR3 runs 15 residues. The CDR3 protein is CASSSTRGRGETQYF. In DNA, the CDR3 is TGTGCCAGCAGCTCTACTAGGGGGCGTGGGGAGACCCAGTACTTC.

This clone was counted between two and nine times. V gene TRBV4-1 combines with J gene TRBJ2-7, with a weak D call TRBD2 (6 bases). With 3 bases removed from V and 3 bases from J, the gap between germline ends came to 24 bases. Germline loops: CDR1 MGHRA, CDR2 YSYEKL. The CDR3 spans 18 residues. The CDR3 DNA reads as TGCGCCAGCAGCCAGTTGGCTTCCAGGGAGGAAAAAGGCTACGAGCAGTACTTC. Protein sequence: CASSQLASREEKGYEQYF.

This clone was seen just once. V gene TRBV7-3 combines with J gene TRBJ2-2, with TRBD2 matching 11 bases. V dropped 4 bases and J dropped 1; count of bases not matched to a gene: 8. CDR3 length: 18 amino acids. Germline V gene data show CDR1 as SGHTA and CDR2 as FQGTGA. DNA for the CDR3: TGTGCCAGCAGCTCCGGACTAGCGGGCGCCCTGAACACCGGGGAGCTGTTTTTT. Translated: CASSSGLAGALNTGELFF.

This rearrangement joins TRBV4-3 to TRBJ1-6; possible D gene TRBD1, 5 bases. From germline, CDR1 is LGHNA and CDR2 YSLEER. The V and J ends lost 0 bases and 11 bases respectively, with 14 bases between them. CDR3 length equals 15 residues. This CDR3 reads CASSQEAGSETPLHF. CDR3 bases: TGCGCCAGCAGCCAAGAGGCAGGGTCTGAGACACCCCTCCACTTT.

This clone came up once. The rearrangement joins TRBV7-9 to TRBJ2-4, with TRBD1 matching 8 bases. From germline, CDR1 is SEHNR and CDR2 FQNEAQ (reference sequence). The V gene end was trimmed by 0 bases and the J gene end by 4 bases; junction bases not matched to a gene: 2. The CDR3 runs 15 residues. The DNA for the CDR3 is TGTGCCAGCAGCTTAGCCGGGACAGGAAAAAACATTCAGTACTTC. Its translation: CASSLAGTGKNIQYF.

The rearrangement uses TRBV30 and TRBJ1-5; tentatively, D is TRBD1 (6 bases). Trimming took 4 bases from V and 6 from J, leaving 13 bases between them. The CDR3 has 13 residues. Germline-derived CDR1 and CDR2 are GTSNPN and SVGIG (reference sequence). The CDR3 reads CAWNRVRGQPQHF. The CDR3 DNA is TGTGCCTGGAACAGGGTCCGGGGTCAGCCCCAGCATTTT. Supplemented by reference TRBV30 and TRBJ1-5, the full variable domain reads SQTIHQWPATLVQPVGSPLSLECTVEGTSNPNLYWYRQAAGRGLQLLFYSVGIGQISSEVPQNLSASRPQDRQFILSSKKLLLSDSGFYLCAWNRVRGQPQHFGDGTRLSIL.

This clone was seen just once. This chain links TRBV19 with TRBJ1-2; a weak D match, TRBD1 (5 bases). V was pared by 3 bases and J by 1 base, with 9 bases between. The V gene's germline CDR1 is LNHDA and CDR2 SQIVND (reference sequence). This CDR3 is built from 14 residues. CDR3 protein: CASSILGGNYGYTF. CDR3 bases: TGTGCCAGTAGTATTTTGGGGGGTAACTATGGCTACACCTTC.

J is TRBJ2-2 and V is TRBV6-4; D possibly corresponds to TRBD2 (5 bases). The CDR3 consists of 14 residues. Germline V lookup: CDR1 MRHNA, CDR2 SNTAGT. V was shortened by 0 bases and J by 4 bases, with 6 bases between the two germline ends. CDR3 DNA sequence: TGTGCCAGCAGTGACTCGGCGGGCACCGGGGAGCTGTTTTTT. Amino acids: CASSDSAGTGELFF.

This clone occurred a few times. The chain is built from TRBV5-6 and TRBJ1-2; tentative D call: TRBD1 (6 bases). The CDR3 has 15 amino acids. Trimming shortened V by 5 bases and J by 0 bases, and 14 bases separated the two germline ends. Germline assignment: CDR1 SGHDT and CDR2 YYEEEE. This CDR3 is CASRTGAITNYGYTF. CDR3 DNA sequence: TGTGCCAGCAGGACAGGAGCAATTACTAACTATGGCTACACCTTC.

The gene calls are TRBV28 and TRBJ1-5, with 7 bases identical to TRBD1. Per the germline V gene, CDR1 is MDHEN and CDR2 is SYDVKM. The CDR3 is 15 amino acids. J was trimmed by 1 base and V by 5 bases; bases with no gene match: 5. The CDR3 loop is CASSTRQGSNQPQHF. The DNA for the CDR3 is TGTGCCAGCAGTACCCGACAGGGAAGCAATCAGCCCCAGCATTTT.

This clone was seen more than once but under ten times. The rearrangement links TRBV29-1 to TRBJ1-1, with TRBD1 identical over 9 bases. With 2 bases clipped from V and 5 bases from J, the junction kept 3 bases outside the gene matches. The CDR3 is made up of 13 amino acids. Germline V CDR1 and CDR2: SQVTM, ANQGSEA. The CDR3 DNA reads TGCAGCGTTGAAAGGGGACAGGGAACTGAAGCTTTCTTT. This encodes CSVERGQGTEAFF.

The rearrangement joins TRBV28 to TRBJ1-5, with D possibly TRBD1 on 6 matching bases. V lost 5 bases, J lost 3 bases, and 14 bases lay in between. This CDR3 has 15 amino acids. CDR1 is MDHEN and CDR2 is SYDVKM in the germline V gene. CDR3 loop: CASSLQDRPNQPQHF. Written as DNA, the CDR3 is TGTGCCAGCAGTCTTCAGGACAGACCCAATCAGCCCCAGCATTTT.

The chain joins TRBV9 to TRBJ2-2; no firm D call. Looked up from germline, CDR1 is SGDLS and CDR2 is YYNGEE. The CDR3 loop spans 16 amino acids. Between the trimmed V and J ends, which lost 2 bases and 0 bases, there was a span of 11 bases. Here the CDR3 DNA reads TGTGCCAGCAGCGTTCAGAGTCGGGCGAACACCGGGGAGCTGTTTTTT. Amino acid sequence: CASSVQSRANTGELFF.

The chain recombines TRBV11-3 with TRBJ2-7, with unresolved D. The germline CDR1 and CDR2 sequences are SGHNT and YENEEA. V shed 5 bases and J shed 0 bases, with 8 bases lying between them. The CDR3 is 13 amino acids. In nucleotides, the CDR3 is TGTGCCAGCAGCCCCGAGGCCTCCTACGAGCAGTACTTC. Amino acids: CASSPEASYEQYF.

V gene TRBV6-2 or TRBV6-3 combines with J gene TRBJ1-1; no clear D. V was pared by 2 bases and J by 0 bases, with 10 bases between. Germline CDR1 and CDR2: MNHEY and SVGEGT. The CDR3 has 15 amino acids. In DNA form, the CDR3 reads TGTGCCAGCAGTTACCGCTGGCAAATGAACACTGAAGCTTTCTTT. Its translation is CASSYRWQMNTEAFF.

This chain links TRBV29-1 with TRBJ2-5, with 8 bases matching TRBD2. The germline V gene has CDR1 SQVTM and CDR2 ANQGSEA. The CDR3 is 12 amino acids. CDR3 residues: CNRGGFQETQYF. CDR3 sequence (DNA): TGCAACCGGGGGGGTTTCCAAGAGACCCAGTACTTC.